A single sample is the source of the 29 T cell receptor beta chains below, sequenced in a study of blood T cell repertoires in COVID-19. The repertoire was sequenced with immunoSEQ multiplex PCR; TCRdb's copy has only in-frame clones and lacks some. The sample includes 90,000 to 120,000 clones, 70% to 85% of them seen just once. Material: peripheral blood. All receptors come from a man aged 65 to 85 with active or convalescent COVID-19.

The chain uses TRBV5-4 and TRBJ1-3; 8 bases are a match to TRBD1. Germline CDR1 SGHNT, CDR2 YYREEE (reference sequence). V lost 6 bases and J lost 6; bases outside the gene matches: 11. This CDR3 contains 15 residues. In DNA form, the CDR3 reads TGTGCCAGCACCACGAGGACAGGGTCGACAAACACCATATATTTT. The encoded protein is CASTTRTGSTNTIYF.

The V call is TRBV2, the J call TRBJ1-3; 7 nucleotides align to TRBD1. The CDR3 sequence is 16 residues long. The ends lost 6 bases at V and 2 bases at J; junction bases unmatched: 10. Germline values: CDR1 SNHLY, CDR2 FYNNEI. The CDR3 DNA sequence: TGTGCCAGCAGCCCAGATACCGGGACAGCTGGAAACACCATATATTTT. It specifies CASSPDTGTAGNTIYF.

This clone has only a few counts. The rearrangement joins TRBV14 to TRBJ2-7; D possibly corresponds to TRBD1 (6 bases). In germline, CDR1 is SGHDN, CDR2 FVKESK. The V and J ends lost 2 bases and 3 bases respectively, with 17 bases between them. This CDR3 contains 16 residues. The CDR3 coding sequence is TGTGCCAGCAGCCAACCGGACAGTCTATCTCACTACGAGCAGTACTTC. Its protein product is CASSQPDSLSHYEQYF.

This clone was seen a single time. V and J are TRBV6-5 and TRBJ1-5; 7 bases are shared with TRBD1. This CDR3 has 15 amino acids. Germline CDR1 and CDR2: MNHEY and SVGAGI. The junction had 7 bases not matched to a gene; V was cut back by 4 bases and J by 4 bases. The CDR3 DNA is TGTGCCAGCAGTTCCACGGGGACAGCTAATCAGCCCCAGCATTTT. Translating it yields CASSSTGTANQPQHF.

The chain combines TRBV2 with TRBJ1-2, with 10 bases matching TRBD1. J gave up 4 bases and V 4 bases, and 6 bases lay outside the gene matches. The CDR3 contains 15 residues. The germline V gene has CDR1 SNHLY and CDR2 FYNNEI. CDR3 sequence reads: CASSGDRDRGYGYTF. The CDR3, as DNA: TGTGCCAGCAGTGGGGACCGGGACAGGGGCTATGGCTACACCTTC.

The chain recombines TRBV4-1 with TRBJ2-1; 15 bases are a match to TRBD2. The CDR3 has 16 residues. V was clipped by 4 bases and J by 6 bases; unmatched bases: 4. The germline V gene encodes CDR1 MGHRA and CDR2 YSYEKL. CDR3 DNA: TGCGCCAGCAGCCTCAGGACTAGCGGGAGGGGCAATGAGCAGTTCTTC. Its translation is CASSLRTSGRGNEQFF.

V is TRBV9 and J is TRBJ2-7; 7 nucleotides agree with TRBD1. The V gene end was trimmed by 0 bases and the J gene end by 4 bases; junction bases not matched to a gene: 4. CDR3 length: 14 amino acids. In germline, CDR1 is SGDLS, CDR2 YYNGEE. This CDR3 is CASSVGDSPYEQYF. The CDR3 bases are TGTGCCAGCAGCGTAGGGGACAGCCCTTACGAGCAGTACTTC.

This clone was observed once. CDR3 coding DNA: TGTGCCAGCAGCCAAGGAACAGGAACCTTCGAGCAGTACTTC. It yields the protein CASSQGTGTFEQYF. The chain joins TRBV3-1 (or the pseudogene TRBV3-2) to TRBJ2-7, with D tentatively TRBD1 (5 bases). V was cut by 1 base and J by 6 bases, with 13 bases left in between. Germline CDR1 is LGHDT and CDR2 is YNNKEL (reference sequence). This CDR3 is 14 amino acids long.

The genes are TRBV5-8 and TRBJ1-1; D is ambiguous. This CDR3 contains 12 residues. CDR1 SGHTS and CDR2 YDEGEE come from the germline V gene. Trimming cost V 2 bases and J 6 bases, with 8 bases left between them. CDR3 in DNA: TGTGCCAGCAGCTTCCTTCGGGCTGAAGCTTTCTTT. Translating it yields CASSFLRAEAFF.

The chain uses TRBV15 and TRBJ2-7; 8 bases agree with TRBD2. The CDR3 runs to 15 residues. V lost 0 bases, J lost 2 bases, and 3 bases stayed unmatched. Germline loops: CDR1 LNHNV, CDR2 YYDKDF (reference sequence). The CDR3 spells CATSRDQTSAYEQYF. For the CDR3, the DNA is TGTGCCACCAGCAGAGATCAGACTAGCGCCTACGAGCAGTACTTC. The whole variable domain, remainder taken from reference TRBV15 and TRBJ2-7, is DAMVIQNPRYQVTQFGKPVTLSCSQTLNHNVMYWYQQKSSQAPKLLFHYYDKDFNNEADTPDNFQSRRPNTSFCFLDIRSPGLGDTAMYLCATSRDQTSAYEQYFGPGTRLTVT.

This chain connects TRBV3-1 (or the pseudogene TRBV3-2) to TRBJ2-7; possible D gene TRBD1, 6 bases. CDR3 length: 16 residues. V was clipped by 0 bases and J by 1 base, with 13 bases between them. Germline V CDR1 and CDR2: LGHDT, YNNKEL (reference sequence). The CDR3 spells CASSQDSGHYSYEQYF. CDR3 bases: TGTGCCAGCAGCCAAGATTCGGGACACTATTCCTACGAGCAGTACTTC.

The chain has TRBV2 and TRBJ2-3, with D possibly being TRBD1 (6 bases). The CDR3 has 16 amino acids. The V gene lost 1 base and the J gene lost 1 base, with 12 bases spanning the gap. Germline V gene sequence: CDR1 SNHLY, CDR2 FYNNEI. The CDR3 sequence: CASSEVQGWGTDTQYF. CDR3 coding DNA: TGTGCCAGCAGTGAAGTTCAGGGGTGGGGCACAGATACGCAGTATTTT.

The chain uses TRBV5-6 and TRBJ2-1, with TRBD2 matching 13 bases. The V gene end was trimmed by 3 bases and the J gene end by 6 bases; junction bases not matched to a gene: 9. In germline, CDR1 is SGHDT, CDR2 YYEEEE. This CDR3 spans 17 amino acids. The CDR3 region has the DNA TGTGCCAGCAGCTCGTGGGGACTAGCGGGGAATATCAATGAGCAGTTCTTC. This translates into CASSSWGLAGNINEQFF.

The V call is TRBV7-9, the J call TRBJ2-7; D may be TRBD1 (5 bases). The V end lost 5 bases, the J end lost 6 bases, and 17 bases lay between the germline ends. This CDR3 contains 14 residues. Germline CDR1 reads SEHNR; CDR2 reads FQNEAQ (reference sequence). CDR3 protein: CASSPDSSIGEQYF. CDR3 bases: TGTGCCAGCAGCCCCGACAGTTCAATAGGCGAGCAGTACTTC.

The CDR3 here is CASSPGWGTNYGYTF. CDR3 nucleotides: TGCGCCAGCAGCCCCGGTTGGGGCACGAACTATGGCTACACCTTC. The chain employs TRBV5-1 and TRBJ1-2, with D possibly TRBD1 on 5 matching bases. The CDR3 runs 15 residues. V lost 4 bases to trimming and J lost 2 bases, with 15 bases between them. Germline V CDR1 and CDR2: SGHRS, YFSETQ.

This clone was seen just once. The rearrangement joins TRBV18 to TRBJ1-1; D perhaps matches TRBD1 (5 bases). V was pared by 7 bases and J by 5 bases, with 14 bases between. This CDR3 is built from 13 residues. The V gene's germline CDR1 is KGHSH and CDR2 LQKENI. In DNA form, the CDR3 reads TGTGCCAGCTACCTGAACGGGGGAACTGAAGCTTTCTTT. Translation gives CASYLNGGTEAFF.

Only one count was recorded for this clone. This sequence joins TRBV14 and TRBJ2-1; D might be TRBD2 (5 bases). This CDR3 is 18 amino acids long. Trimming stripped 1 base from V and 3 bases from J, with 19 bases between. CDR1 SGHDN and CDR2 FVKESK come from the germline V gene. CDR3 sequence (DNA): TGTGCCAGCAGCCAAGGGTATGAAGCGGCAAGCCTCTACAATGAGCAGTTCTTC. Its translation is CASSQGYEAASLYNEQFF.

This chain joins TRBV5-6 and TRBJ1-1, with TRBD1 matching over 9 bases. Losses at the gene ends were 2 bases for V and 3 bases for J; bases not matched to a gene: 2. CDR1 is SGHDT, CDR2 YYEEEE, per germline. This CDR3 comprises 14 residues. The CDR3 DNA reads as TGTGCCAGCAGCTTATGGGACAGGGACACTGAAGCTTTCTTT. Its protein product is CASSLWDRDTEAFF.

The CDR3 region is CASSEDTASYTF. CDR3 DNA: TGTGCCAGCAGTGAAGACACCGCAAGCTACACCTTC. The J gene is TRBJ1-2, the V gene TRBV6-1, with D uncertain. CDR3 length: 12 residues. CDR1 and CDR2 (germline): MNHNS, SASEGT. The ends were cut back, 1 base at V and 9 bases at J, with 9 bases in the middle.

The chain has TRBV7-8 and TRBJ2-7, with 7 bases that match TRBD1. After removal of 5 bases from V and 1 base from J, the junction contained 17 bases not matched to a gene. From germline, CDR1 is SGHVS and CDR2 FQNEAQ. The CDR3 spans 18 residues. CDR3 in DNA: TGTGCCAGCAGCCGACTGCTCCTCTCGGGGACAGCATCCTACGAGCAGTACTTC. Residues: CASSRLLLSGTASYEQYF.

This clone was detected only a few times. The chain employs TRBV27 and TRBJ1-6; tentatively, D is TRBD1 (6 bases). CDR1 is MNHEY, CDR2 SMNVEV, per germline (reference sequence). Trimming pared 4 bases from V and 5 bases from J, leaving 12 bases between. The CDR3 runs 15 residues. For the CDR3, the DNA is TGTGCCAGCAGTTCCTCAGGGGCAGATAATTCACCCCTCCACTTT. This encodes CASSSSGADNSPLHF.

The chain has TRBV2 and TRBJ2-2, with D tentatively TRBD1 (5 bases). The V and J ends lost 5 bases and 8 bases respectively, with 9 bases between them. The length of the CDR3 is 12 residues. Germline V gives CDR1 SNHLY, CDR2 FYNNEI. CDR3 protein: CASSFDSGELFF. CDR3 coding DNA: TGTGCCAGCAGTTTCGACAGTGGGGAGCTGTTTTTT.

The chain recombines TRBV10-1 with TRBJ1-1, with a tentative D call TRBD1 (6 bases). The CDR3 runs 15 residues. V was cut by 5 bases and J by 5 bases, with 18 bases left in between. Germline values: CDR1 WNHNN, CDR2 SYGVQD (reference sequence). Written as DNA, the CDR3 is TGCGCCAGCAGTAACCGCCTCAGGGGTCAGACTGAAGCTTTCTTT. Translated: CASSNRLRGQTEAFF.

The chain joins TRBV18 to TRBJ2-7; TRBD2 matches at 8 bases. The CDR3 contains 14 residues. Germline V CDR1 and CDR2: KGHSH, LQKENI. J lost 2 bases, V lost 0 bases, and 0 bases had no gene match. CDR3 nucleotide sequence: TGTGCCAGCTCACCACCGGGACTAGCCTACGAGCAGTACTTC. It translates to CASSPPGLAYEQYF.

This clone was found once. The genes are TRBV30 and TRBJ1-2; TRBD1 agrees at 8 bases. Germline trimming cut 4 bases from V and 6 bases from J; bases unmatched to any gene: 4. Germline assignment: CDR1 GTSNPN and CDR2 SVGIG (reference sequence). The length of the CDR3 is 12 residues. The chain's CDR3 is CAWTGTGDGYTF. In DNA form, the CDR3 reads TGTGCCTGGACCGGGACAGGTGATGGCTACACCTTC.

The chain couples TRBV6-6 to TRBJ2-7, with TRBD1 identical over 9 bases. Germline loops: CDR1 MNHNY, CDR2 SVGAGI (reference sequence). The CDR3 covers 14 residues. J lost 4 bases, V lost 7 bases, and 8 bases had no gene match. CDR3 amino acids: CASKAGTGQYEQYF. CDR3 nucleotides: TGTGCCAGCAAAGCCGGGACAGGGCAGTACGAGCAGTACTTC.

This clone has only a few counts. The rearrangement links TRBV28 to TRBJ2-7, with D perhaps matching TRBD1 (6 bases). The CDR3 extends over 14 amino acids. Between the trimmed V and J ends, which lost 2 bases and 2 bases, there was a span of 10 bases. Germline assignment: CDR1 MDHEN and CDR2 SYDVKM. CDR3 sequence (DNA): TGTGCCAGCAGTTTACGGACAGTCCCCTACGAGCAGTACTTC. Translation gives CASSLRTVPYEQYF.

The chain carries TRBV7-2 and TRBJ1-2, with TRBD1 matching over 11 bases. V was pared by 0 bases and J by 8 bases, with 5 bases of the junction left unmatched. Germline CDR1 reads SGHTA; CDR2 reads FQGNSA. The CDR3 covers 15 residues. CDR3 DNA: TGTGCCAGCAGCTTAGCGCGGGGACAGGGGGTAGGCTACACCTTC. Its translation: CASSLARGQGVGYTF.

The V gene is TRBV19, the J gene TRBJ2-5, with TRBD2 matching over 8 bases. From germline, CDR1 is LNHDA and CDR2 SQIVND (reference sequence). V gave up 3 bases and J gave up 1 base; unmatched junction bases: 7. The length of the CDR3 is 16 residues. CDR3 sequence: CASSMSPGGTQETQYF. The CDR3 bases are TGTGCCAGTAGTATGTCTCCGGGAGGGACCCAAGAGACCCAGTACTTC.